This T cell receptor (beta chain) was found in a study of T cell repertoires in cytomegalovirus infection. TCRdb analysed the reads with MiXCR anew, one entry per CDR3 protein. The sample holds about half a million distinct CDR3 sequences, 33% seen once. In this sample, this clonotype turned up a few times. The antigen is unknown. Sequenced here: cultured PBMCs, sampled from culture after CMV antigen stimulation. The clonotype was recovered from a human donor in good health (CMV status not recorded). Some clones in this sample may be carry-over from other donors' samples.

CDR3 loop: CASRGSGTSGTGELFF. CDR3 DNA: TGTGCCAGCAGGGGTTCCGGGACTAGCGGGACCGGGGAGCTGTTTTTT. This sequence joins TRBV12-3 or TRBV12-4 and TRBJ2-2; 12 bases align to TRBD2. The CDR3 is 16 residues long. Trimming removed 6 bases from V and 5 bases from J; junction bases left unmatched: 7.